These T cell receptor beta chains were read from a single sample in a study of shared clonotypes between healthy human individuals. Sequencing used immunoSEQ multiplex PCR; TCRdb keeps in-frame clones, though not all of them. The data show roughly 2 million clones, with under 97% seen just once and 0.1% to 0.15% held by the top ten. Sequenced input: naive CD4+ T cells sorted from blood. Source of these receptors: a man between 18 and 29 years old in good health. The conserved cysteine and the conserved F or W are not part of the CDR3 here. The order of the fields is V gene, J gene, CDR3 protein.

>TRBV4-1|TRBJ2-7
ASSQAGTSVYEQY
>TRBV5-1|TRBJ2-3
ASSRTSGGPDTQY
>TRBV5-6|TRBJ2-7
ASSMGDRERHEQY
>TRBV30|TRBJ1-3
AWRLNSGNTIY
>TRBV5-6|TRBJ2-5
ASSLGSTETQY
>TRBV7-9|TRBJ1-6
ASSGTGFGSPLH
>TRBV7-9|TRBJ1-2
ASSLKSPNYGYT
>TRBV6-5|TRBJ1-2
ASSRTGQGNGYT
>TRBV2|TRBJ1-4
ASSYGQGSSEKLF
>TRBV5-1|TRBJ1-3
ASSSGTDGNTIY
>TRBV28|TRBJ1-5
ASRMTQTDQPQH
>TRBV6-5|TRBJ2-1
ASSRGTSGSLEQF
>TRBV6-5|TRBJ1-2
ASGRGAKDEYGYT
>TRBV28|TRBJ1-1
ASSQGSRNTEAF
>TRBV4-1|TRBJ2-5
ASSQEGTGWRETQY
>TRBV2|TRBJ2-2
ASSGEKTSGAGELF
>TRBV6-5|TRBJ1-4
ASSRSGVGEKLF
>TRBV5-5|TRBJ2-7
ASSNWASGAYEQY
>TRBV5-4|TRBJ2-5
ASSLAGGGETQY
>TRBV4-1|TRBJ1-4
ASSQEGVANEKLF
>TRBV2|TRBJ1-2
ASSEIGAGAYGYT
>TRBV6-6|TRBJ1-2
ASSPGTAGLYGYT
>TRBV10-3|TRBJ2-1
AISESRLGLAEYNEQF
>TRBV30|TRBJ1-6
AWSHVESPLH
>TRBV19|TRBJ1-1
ASTPLRTGYTEAF
>TRBV2|TRBJ2-2
ASSEDYPSTGELF
>TRBV11-3|TRBJ2-2
ASSLDRHTGELF
>TRBV7-9|TRBJ2-1
ASSLETGRSYNEQF
>TRBV7-9|TRBJ1-2
ASSLDGSYGYT
>TRBV27|TRBJ1-1
ASSWDSNLNTEAF
>TRBV5-1|TRBJ2-5
ASSRPIGQGQETQY
>TRBV15|TRBJ2-2
ATSRAPLWGLTGELF
>TRBV2|TRBJ1-2
ASRTVNYGYT
>TRBV7-2|TRBJ2-5
ASSLTGGPAETQY
>TRBV5-3|TRBJ2-2
ARSLGDRAAPLRELF
>TRBV29-1|TRBJ2-7
SVSRGTGGVYEQY
>TRBV5-1|TRBJ2-1
ASSFGTVYNEQF
>TRBV19|TRBJ1-5
ASSTPLGVGNQPQH
>TRBV6-1|TRBJ2-3
ASSVQGLDTQY
>TRBV30|TRBJ2-1
AWTTYNEQF
>TRBV5-1|TRBJ2-7
ASSFGQGGYEQY
>TRBV19|TRBJ1-6
ASSIAQGPSNSPLH
>TRBV15|TRBJ1-1
ATSREGATGENTEAF
>TRBV19|TRBJ2-7
ASSIRRESEQY
>TRBV28|TRBJ1-2
ASSPQGYGYT
>TRBV29-1|TRBJ2-7
SVFGTGYGEQY
>TRBV13|TRBJ1-5
ASSFQGWGQVAKPQH
>TRBV5-1|TRBJ2-1
ASSLEVAGGPEQF
>TRBV7-2|TRBJ1-1
ASSIRTGLNTEAF
>TRBV4-2|TRBJ1-1
ASSQPGGTEAF
>TRBV9|TRBJ2-2
ASRGLANTGELF
>TRBV6-1|TRBJ1-6
ASSVDRGYDNSPLH
>TRBV7-9|TRBJ2-1
ASSEQAGGPHEQF